The clone carrying this TCR beta chain was seen many times. Its antigen remains unknown. Losses at the gene ends were 3 bases for V and 6 bases for J; bases not matched to a gene: 9. The CDR3 runs to 16 residues. Germline CDR1 SGHVS, CDR2 FQNEAQ. The sample belongs to a study of T cells after yellow fever vaccination. TCRdb passed the 5' RACE reads through MiXCR, listing each CDR3 protein once. The table shows some 150,000 distinct CDR3 sequences, with 6.6% occurring only once. Findings and caveats of the study: Overlap between CD4 and CD8 compartments was detected for a small share of clonotypes.

The sequence was collected from a man under 40 who received the YFV17D yellow fever vaccine. Sequenced material: CD4+ T cells sorted from PBMCs, taken 10 days after the yellow fever booster vaccination. The chain joins TRBV7-8 to TRBJ2-2; TRBD2 agrees at 8 bases. CDR3: CASSFKAGVQAGELFF. CDR3 DNA: TGTGCCAGCAGCTTTAAAGCGGGAGTTCAGGCCGGGGAGCTGTTTTTT.